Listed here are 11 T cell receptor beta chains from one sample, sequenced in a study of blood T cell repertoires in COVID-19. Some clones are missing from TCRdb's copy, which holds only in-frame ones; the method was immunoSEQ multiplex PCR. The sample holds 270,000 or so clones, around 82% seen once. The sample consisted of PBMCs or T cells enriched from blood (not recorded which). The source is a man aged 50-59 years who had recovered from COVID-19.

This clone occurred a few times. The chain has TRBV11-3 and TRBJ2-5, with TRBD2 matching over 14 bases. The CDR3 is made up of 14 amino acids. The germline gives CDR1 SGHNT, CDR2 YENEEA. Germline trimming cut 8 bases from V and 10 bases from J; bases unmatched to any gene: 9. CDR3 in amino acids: CASGKGTSGRNQYF. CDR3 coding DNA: TGTGCCAGCGGAAAAGGGACTAGCGGGAGAAACCAGTACTTC. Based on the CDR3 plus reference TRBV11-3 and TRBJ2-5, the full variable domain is EAGVVQSPRYKIIEKKQPVAFWCNPISGHNTLYWYLQNLGQGPELLIRYENEEAVDDSQLPKDRFSAERLKGVDSTLKIQPAELGDSAVYLCASGKGTSGRNQYFGPGTRLLVL.

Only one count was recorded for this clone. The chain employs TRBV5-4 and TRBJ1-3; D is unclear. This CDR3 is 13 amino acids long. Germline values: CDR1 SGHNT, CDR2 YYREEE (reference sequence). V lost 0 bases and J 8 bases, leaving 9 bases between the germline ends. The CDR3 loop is CASSLARQDTIYF. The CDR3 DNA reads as TGTGCCAGCAGCTTGGCCCGGCAGGACACCATATATTTT.

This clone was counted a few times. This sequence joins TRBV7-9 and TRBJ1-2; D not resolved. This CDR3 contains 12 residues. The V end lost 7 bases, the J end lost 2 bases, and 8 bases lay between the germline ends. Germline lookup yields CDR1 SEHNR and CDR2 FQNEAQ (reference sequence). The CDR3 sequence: CASTDGNYGYTF. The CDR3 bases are TGTGCCAGCACCGACGGGAACTATGGCTACACCTTC.

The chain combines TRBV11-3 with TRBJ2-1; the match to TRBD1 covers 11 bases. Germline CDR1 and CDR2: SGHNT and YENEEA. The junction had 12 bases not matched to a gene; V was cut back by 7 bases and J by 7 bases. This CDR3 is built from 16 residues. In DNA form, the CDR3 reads TGTGCCAGCACCCTAACCGGGACAGGGGGTTTGAATGAGCAGTTCTTC. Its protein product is CASTLTGTGGLNEQFF. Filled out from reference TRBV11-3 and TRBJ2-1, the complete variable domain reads EAGVVQSPRYKIIEKKQPVAFWCNPISGHNTLYWYLQNLGQGPELLIRYENEEAVDDSQLPKDRFSAERLKGVDSTLKIQPAELGDSAVYLCASTLTGTGGLNEQFFGPGTRLTVL.

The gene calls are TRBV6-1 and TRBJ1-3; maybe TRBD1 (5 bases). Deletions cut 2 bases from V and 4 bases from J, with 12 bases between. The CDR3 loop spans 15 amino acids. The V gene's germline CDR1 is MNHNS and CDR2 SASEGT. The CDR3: CASSETPGPGNTIYF. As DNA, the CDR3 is TGTGCCAGCAGTGAAACCCCAGGGCCCGGAAACACCATATATTTT.

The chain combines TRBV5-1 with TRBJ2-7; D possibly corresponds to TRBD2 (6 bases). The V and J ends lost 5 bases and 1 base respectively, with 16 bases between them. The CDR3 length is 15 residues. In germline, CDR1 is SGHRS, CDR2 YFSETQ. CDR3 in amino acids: CASSYDPGGSYEQYF. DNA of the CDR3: TGCGCCAGCAGTTACGACCCAGGAGGGTCCTACGAGCAGTACTTC.

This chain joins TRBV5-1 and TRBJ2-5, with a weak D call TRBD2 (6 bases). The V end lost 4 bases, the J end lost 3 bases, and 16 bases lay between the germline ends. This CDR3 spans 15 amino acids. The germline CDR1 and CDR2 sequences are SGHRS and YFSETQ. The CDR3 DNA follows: TGCGCCAGCAGCCTGGGAGGCACACGGAAAGAGACCCAGTACTTC. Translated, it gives CASSLGGTRKETQYF.

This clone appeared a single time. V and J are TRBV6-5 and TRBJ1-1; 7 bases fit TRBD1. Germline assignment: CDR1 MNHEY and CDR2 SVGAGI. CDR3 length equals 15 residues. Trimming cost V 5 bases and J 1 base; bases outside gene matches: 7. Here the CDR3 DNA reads TGTGCCAGCAGTAAAACAGGGGCCCCGAACACTGAAGCTTTCTTT. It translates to CASSKTGAPNTEAFF.

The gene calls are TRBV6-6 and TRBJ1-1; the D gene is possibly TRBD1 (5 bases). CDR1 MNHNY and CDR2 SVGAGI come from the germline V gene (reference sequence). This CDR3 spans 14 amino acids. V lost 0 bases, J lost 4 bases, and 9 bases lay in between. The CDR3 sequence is CASSYSDGATEAFF. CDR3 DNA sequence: TGTGCCAGCAGTTACTCGGATGGGGCCACTGAAGCTTTCTTT.

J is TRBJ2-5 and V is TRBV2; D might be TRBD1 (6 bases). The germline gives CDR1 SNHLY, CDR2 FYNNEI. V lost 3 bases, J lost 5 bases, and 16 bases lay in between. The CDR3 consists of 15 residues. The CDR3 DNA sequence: TGTGCCAGCAGTGACCGCGACAGGCCGTCCGAGACCCAGTACTTC. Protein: CASSDRDRPSETQYF.

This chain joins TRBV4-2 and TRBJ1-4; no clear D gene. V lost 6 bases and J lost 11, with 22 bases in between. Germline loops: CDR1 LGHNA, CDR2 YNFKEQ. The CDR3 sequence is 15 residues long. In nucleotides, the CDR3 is TGTGCCAGCAGGCCTCTCATCGTGGACTCGGAGAAACTGTTTTTT. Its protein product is CASRPLIVDSEKLFF.